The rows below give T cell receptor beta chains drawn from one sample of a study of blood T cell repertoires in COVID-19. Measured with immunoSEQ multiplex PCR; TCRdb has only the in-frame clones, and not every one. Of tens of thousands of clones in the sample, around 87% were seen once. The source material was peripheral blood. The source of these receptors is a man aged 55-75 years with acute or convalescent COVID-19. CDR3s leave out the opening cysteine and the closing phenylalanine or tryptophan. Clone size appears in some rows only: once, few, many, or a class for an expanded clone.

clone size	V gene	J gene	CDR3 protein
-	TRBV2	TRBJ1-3	ASSESVVRSGNTIY
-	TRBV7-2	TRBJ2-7	ASSVTGGWTYEQY
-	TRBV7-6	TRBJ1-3	ASSFAHRGQGNTIY
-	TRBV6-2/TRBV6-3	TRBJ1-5	ASSYDGIGNQPQH
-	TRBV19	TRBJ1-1	ASRIAGGTEAF
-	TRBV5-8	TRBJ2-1	ASSLMEGMEQF
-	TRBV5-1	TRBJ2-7	ASSVFGGTQTYEQY
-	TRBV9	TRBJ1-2	ASSVEGNSNYGYT
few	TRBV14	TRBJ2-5	ASSPGVRETQY
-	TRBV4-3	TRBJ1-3	ASSQTIQDRNTIY
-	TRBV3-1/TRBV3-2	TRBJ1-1	ASSQGGFAF
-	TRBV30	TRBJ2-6	ALSTGSSGANVLT
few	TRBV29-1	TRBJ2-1	SVEGYGGNEQF
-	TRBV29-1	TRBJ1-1	SVNSKSLNTEAF
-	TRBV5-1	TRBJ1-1	ASSLPTGESEAF
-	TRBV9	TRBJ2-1	ASSTTGTAPSEQF
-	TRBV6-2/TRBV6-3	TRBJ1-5	ASSYSRLGGIQPQH
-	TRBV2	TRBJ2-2	ASKGGSGELF
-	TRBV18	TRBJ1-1	ASSPYRDTEAF
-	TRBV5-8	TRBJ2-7	ASSLVVSSWREAYEQY
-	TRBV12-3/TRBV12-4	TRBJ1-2	ASKGRGSYGYT
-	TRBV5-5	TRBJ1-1	ASSFGGDTEAF
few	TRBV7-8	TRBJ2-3	ASSQRRDTQY
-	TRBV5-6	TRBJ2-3	ASSPLTKKSTDTQY
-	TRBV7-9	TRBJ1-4	ASSLGADEKLF
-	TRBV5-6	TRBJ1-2	ASSSQRDRAT
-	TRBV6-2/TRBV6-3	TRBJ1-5	ASSWGQGGNQPQH
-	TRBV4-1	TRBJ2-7	ASSQEGVGLSYEQY
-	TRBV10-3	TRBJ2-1	AISEGLVSYNEQF
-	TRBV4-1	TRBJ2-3	ASSQGQGAPDTQY
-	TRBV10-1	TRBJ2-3	ASSPATGTDTQY
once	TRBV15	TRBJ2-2	ATSRDLSRGSATGELF
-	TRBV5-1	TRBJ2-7	ASSSQTGDGYEQY
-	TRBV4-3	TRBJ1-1	ASSQTGNTEAF
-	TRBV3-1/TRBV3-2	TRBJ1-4	ASSQEPTAGKLF
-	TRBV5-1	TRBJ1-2	ASSPGQGIYGYT
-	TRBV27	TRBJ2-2	ASLDVSGTGELF
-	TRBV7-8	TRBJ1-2	ASSQINLYGYT
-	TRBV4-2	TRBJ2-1	ASSFGASGENEQF
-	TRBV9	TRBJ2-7	ASSLRTGSYEQY